The rows below give T cell receptor beta chains drawn from one sample of a study of cytomegalovirus exposure and HLA in healthy donors. Only in-frame clones appear in the TCRdb table, and some are missing; sequencing was by immunoSEQ multiplex PCR. This table holds more than 250,000 clones, roughly 87% found once. The sample taken for sequencing was PBMCs. The receptors stem from a young woman in good health and CMV-seropositive. Both conserved end residues are part of each CDR3. Each record gives: J gene, D gene, clone size, V gene, CDR3 protein, CDR3 DNA. The D gene is left open where the match is weak. A clone size is listed for some rows: how often the clone was seen (once, few, many), or a class if it is expanded.

TRBJ2-3,TRBD2,NA,TRBV2,CASNPAGGTDTQYF,TGTGCCAGCAATCCAGCGGGGGGCACAGATACGCAGTATTTT
TRBJ2-7,TRBD1,NA,TRBV25-1,CASSADRGHYEQYF,TGTGCCAGCAGTGCGGACAGGGGGCACTACGAGCAGTACTTC
TRBJ2-1,NA,NA,TRBV10-3,CAISESQGGVNEQFF,TGTGCCATCAGTGAGTCGCAGGGGGGAGTCAATGAGCAGTTCTTC
TRBJ2-7,NA,NA,TRBV20-1,CSASRYEQYF,TGCAGTGCTAGTCGCTACGAGCAGTACTTC
TRBJ2-7,NA,NA,TRBV7-2,CASSLALPNESGEQYF,TGTGCCAGCAGCTTAGCGTTGCCTAATGAGTCGGGGGAGCAGTACTTC
TRBJ2-6,NA,once,TRBV30,CAWSPGVSGANVLTF,TGTGCCTGGAGCCCCGGGGTCTCTGGGGCCAACGTCCTGACTTTC
TRBJ2-7,NA,once,TRBV5-4,CASSLGVPYEQYF,TGTGCCAGCAGCTTAGGGGTCCCCTACGAGCAGTACTTC
TRBJ1-2,NA,once,TRBV28,CASTTYPAQGYTF,TGTGCCAGCACCACTTACCCCGCTCAGGGCTACACCTTC
TRBJ2-1,TRBD1,NA,TRBV4-3,CASSHGQGFYNEQFF,TGCGCCAGCAGCCACGGACAGGGGTTTTACAATGAGCAGTTCTTC
TRBJ2-5,NA,NA,TRBV6-6,CASSYVGPQETQYF,TGTGCCAGCAGTTACGTAGGGCCCCAAGAGACCCAGTACTTC
TRBJ1-1,NA,few,TRBV30,CAWSTRDTEAFF,TGTGCCTGGAGCACTCGGGACACTGAAGCTTTCTTT
TRBJ2-1,NA,NA,TRBV2,CASSEGAGSYNEQFF,TGTGCCAGCAGTGAAGGGGCGGGCTCCTACAATGAGCAGTTCTTC
TRBJ2-1,TRBD2,NA,TRBV15,CATSGGTSALSIDEQFF,TGTGCCACCAGCGGCGGGACTAGCGCGTTGTCGATCGATGAGCAGTTCTTC
TRBJ2-2,TRBD2,NA,TRBV28,CASSPGGSTGELFF,TGTGCCAGCAGTCCCGGGGGGTCCACCGGGGAGCTGTTTTTT
TRBJ1-5,NA,NA,TRBV6-7,CASSYSWDSNQPQHF,TGTGCCAGCAGTTATAGCTGGGATAGCAATCAGCCCCAGCATTTT
TRBJ2-1,TRBD2,few,TRBV11-3,CASSLGIRDYDNEQFF,TGTGCCAGCAGCTTAGGCATCCGGGACTACGACAATGAGCAGTTCTTC